These 10 T cell receptor beta chains share one sample of origin, sequenced in a study of cytomegalovirus exposure and HLA in healthy donors. A multiplex PCR was run with 60 Vbeta primers and 13 Jbeta primers. Data came from immunoSEQ multiplex PCR; TCRdb stores just in-frame clones and leaves some out. The sample shows some 140,000 clones, 55% to 80% of them seen only once. The sequencing input was PBMCs. The source is a woman in her thirties or forties in good health and CMV-seronegative.

V is TRBV5-8 and J is TRBJ1-5; 7 bases align to TRBD1. Germline V CDR1 and CDR2: SGHTS, YDEGEE. The CDR3 has 17 residues. V lost 4 bases, J lost 0 bases, and 10 bases stayed unmatched. The CDR3 loop reads CASSPRDRLNSNQPQHF. DNA of the CDR3: TGTGCCAGCAGCCCCCGGGACAGACTTAATAGCAATCAGCCCCAGCATTTT.

The chain couples TRBV28 to TRBJ1-1; 12 bases are shared with TRBD1. Germline loops: CDR1 MDHEN, CDR2 SYDVKM. Trimming cost V 6 bases and J 11 bases; bases outside gene matches: 13. CDR3 length: 15 residues. The CDR3 loop reads CASRRSQGQGARAFF. CDR3 nucleotide sequence: TGTGCCAGCAGACGTTCGCAGGGACAGGGGGCACGGGCTTTCTTT.

V usage is TRBV9 and J usage is TRBJ1-2; 7 nucleotides line up with TRBD1. Germline V CDR1 and CDR2: SGDLS, YYNGEE. Trimming took 0 bases from V and 0 from J; bases not matched to a gene: 2. The CDR3 runs to 15 residues. The DNA of the CDR3 is TGTGCCAGCAGCGTAGAGGGACAGTCTAACTATGGCTACACCTTC. Translated: CASSVEGQSNYGYTF.

The chain is built from TRBV10-2 and TRBJ1-5; the D gene is possibly TRBD1 (6 bases). The germline V gene encodes CDR1 WSHSY and CDR2 SAAADI. The CDR3 is made up of 14 amino acids. Deletions cut 2 bases from V and 3 bases from J, with 8 bases between. CDR3 sequence (DNA): TGCGCCAGCAGTGAGGACAGGCCCAATCAGCCCCAGCATTTT. This gives the protein CASSEDRPNQPQHF.

The chain combines TRBV7-3 with TRBJ2-1; 8 nucleotides match TRBD1. Germline CDR1 is SGHTA and CDR2 is FQGTGA. The junction had 4 bases not matched to a gene; V was cut back by 3 bases and J by 3 bases. The CDR3 extends over 15 amino acids. The CDR3, as DNA: TGTGCCAGCAGCTTCGGGACAGGAGACTACAATGAGCAGTTCTTC. This sequence encodes CASSFGTGDYNEQFF.

Written as DNA, the CDR3 is TGTGCCTGGAGTGTACTAGGGGGAGCCCGCGAAGCTTTCTTT. Protein: CAWSVLGGAREAFF. The J gene is TRBJ1-1, the V gene TRBV30; TRBD1 is a possible D gene (6 bases). Germline V gene lookup returns CDR1 GTSNPN and CDR2 SVGIG (reference sequence). V lost 0 bases to trimming and J lost 8 bases, with 16 bases between them. This CDR3 comprises 14 residues.

The chain carries TRBV11-2 and TRBJ2-7, with TRBD2 matching over 7 bases. Germline V CDR1 and CDR2: SGHAT, FQNNGV. The trim removed 2 bases at V and 2 bases at J, leaving 3 bases unmatched. The CDR3 length is 14 residues. The chain's CDR3 is CASSLQGGPYEQYF. Written as DNA, the CDR3 is TGTGCCAGCAGCTTACAGGGAGGGCCCTACGAGCAGTACTTC.

The V call is TRBV13, the J call TRBJ1-5; D may be TRBD1 (5 bases). The CDR3 consists of 15 residues. Germline-derived CDR1 and CDR2 are PRHDT and FYEKMQ (reference sequence). Trimming took off 6 bases at V and 5 bases at J, with 17 bases between the two ends. The CDR3 loop is CASSLGGPGDQPQHF. In DNA form, the CDR3 reads TGTGCCAGCAGTCTCGGCGGACCGGGGGATCAGCCCCAGCATTTT.

V usage is TRBV19 and J usage is TRBJ2-2; 8 bases are shared with TRBD2. Losses at the gene ends were 10 bases for V and 7 bases for J; bases not matched to a gene: 17. The germline V gene encodes CDR1 LNHDA and CDR2 SQIVND (reference sequence). The CDR3 covers 16 residues. CDR3 coding DNA: TGTGCCACCACCTTTGGTAGAGTTGCGGGGGGCGGGGAGCTGTTTTTT. Amino acid sequence: CATTFGRVAGGGELFF.

The chain joins TRBV5-1 to TRBJ1-2; D gene unclear. Germline V gene sequence: CDR1 SGHRS, CDR2 YFSETQ. The CDR3 covers 14 residues. Trimming took 5 bases from V and 8 from J, leaving 19 bases between them. The CDR3: CASSRDGSSLGYTF. CDR3 nucleotide sequence: TGCGCCAGCAGTCGAGACGGATCCTCACTAGGCTACACCTTC.